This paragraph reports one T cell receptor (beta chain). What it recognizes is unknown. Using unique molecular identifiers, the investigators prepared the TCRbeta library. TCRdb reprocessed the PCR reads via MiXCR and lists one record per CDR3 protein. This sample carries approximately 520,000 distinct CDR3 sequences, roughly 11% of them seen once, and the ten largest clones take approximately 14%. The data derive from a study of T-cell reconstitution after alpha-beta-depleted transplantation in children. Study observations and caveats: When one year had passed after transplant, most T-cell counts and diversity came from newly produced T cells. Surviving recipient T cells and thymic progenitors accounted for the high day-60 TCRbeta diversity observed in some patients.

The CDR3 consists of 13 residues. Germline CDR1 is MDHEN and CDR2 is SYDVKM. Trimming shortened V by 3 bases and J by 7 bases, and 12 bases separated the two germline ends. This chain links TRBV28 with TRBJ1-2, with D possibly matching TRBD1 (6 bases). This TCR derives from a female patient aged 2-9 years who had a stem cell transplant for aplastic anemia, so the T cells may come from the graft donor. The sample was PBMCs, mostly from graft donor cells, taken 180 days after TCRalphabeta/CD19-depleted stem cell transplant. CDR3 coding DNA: TGTGCCAGCAGTTTCGGGACATTTGGTGGCTACACCTTC. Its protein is CASSFGTFGGYTF.